The clone carrying this TCR beta chain has a count of ten or more. The antigen is undetermined. This entry comes from a study of CD8 T cells in ankylosing spondylitis. The germline V gene encodes CDR1 SGHTA and CDR2 FQGNSA. The CDR3 spans 13 residues. V lost 4 bases and J lost 7, with 14 bases in between. Overall study results and limits: It appeared that ankylosing spondylitis blood was characterized by a TCR beta motif of eight highly homologous variants.

TCRdb called the 5' RACE reads again in MiXCR, with one record for every CDR3 protein. The table includes about 510,000 distinct CDR3 sequences, approximately 5% detected once. The sequenced material came from blood, either unsorted or a sorted T cell fraction (not recorded which). V is TRBV7-2 and J is TRBJ2-7, with no clear D. The sequence derives from a male donor with ankylosing spondylitis. The CDR3 DNA follows: TGTGCCAGCAGCTACGGTAAAGGTTATGAGCAGTACTTC. Residues: CASSYGKGYEQYF.